Included here is one T cell receptor beta chain sequence, with context. Germline CDR1 is KGHSH and CDR2 is LQKENI. With V trimmed by 4 bases and J by 0 bases, 6 bases remained unmatched. The CDR3 has 16 residues. The data derive from a study of blood T cell repertoires in COVID-19. Overall study: Sites across the United States, Italy and Spain contributed samples from acute and convalescent COVID-19. T cells, B-cell-depleted T cells, or PBMCs provided the cDNA or gDNA that served as material.

Under the authors' procedure: By means of reference gene primer amplification, nucleated cell counts were estimated. Some clones are missing from TCRdb's copy, which holds only in-frame ones; the method was immunoSEQ multiplex PCR. That table furnishes V, J and clone size, whereas the DNA furnished D and trimming. The data show about 270,000 clones, about 89% seen once. The source material was peripheral blood. This sequence joins TRBV18 and TRBJ1-5; 7 bases fit TRBD1. The source of this sequence is a man aged 35-49 years who had recovered from COVID-19. For the CDR3, the DNA is TGTGCCAGCTCACTACAGGGGACTTATAGCAATCAGCCCCAGCATTTT. Its translation is CASSLQGTYSNQPQHF.